This T cell receptor (beta chain) was retrieved from a study of Ad26.COV2.S vaccination and SARS-CoV-2 variants. Repertoires were generated with immunoSEQ multiplex PCR, while TCRdb's copy carries only in-frame clones and drops some. The repertoire holds 440,000 or so clones, with about nine tenths as singletons. Treatment reported: roughly 18 received Ad26.COV2.S at low or high dose, single or two shots; several received placebo; per-sample allocation not given. Each sample was drawn 63 days after the first injection (of vaccine or placebo). The germline gives CDR1 KGHSH, CDR2 LQKENI. Trimming removed 6 bases from V and 8 bases from J; junction bases left unmatched: 12. This CDR3 contains 15 residues. This clone has a single count.

Sequencing used peripheral blood, obtained in a trial of Ad26.COV2.S vaccine versus placebo. The chain has TRBV18 and TRBJ1-4; 7 bases are shared with TRBD1. The origin of this receptor is a person aged 18-60 years who received the Ad26.COV2.S COVID-19 vaccine or a placebo. The CDR3 sequence is CASSRFPGQSEKLFF. The CDR3 DNA reads TGTGCCAGCTCGCGCTTTCCGGGACAGTCCGAAAAACTGTTTTTT.